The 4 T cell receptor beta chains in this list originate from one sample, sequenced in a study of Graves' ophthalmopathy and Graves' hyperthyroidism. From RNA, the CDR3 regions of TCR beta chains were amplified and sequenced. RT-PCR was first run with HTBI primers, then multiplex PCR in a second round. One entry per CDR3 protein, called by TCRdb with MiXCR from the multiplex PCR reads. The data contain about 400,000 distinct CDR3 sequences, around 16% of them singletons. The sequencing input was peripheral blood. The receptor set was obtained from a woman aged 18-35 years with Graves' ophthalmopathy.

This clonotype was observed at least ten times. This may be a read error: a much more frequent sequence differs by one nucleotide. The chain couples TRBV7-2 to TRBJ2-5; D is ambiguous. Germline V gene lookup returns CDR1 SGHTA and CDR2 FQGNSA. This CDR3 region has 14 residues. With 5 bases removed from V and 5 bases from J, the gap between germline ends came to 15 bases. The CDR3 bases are TGTGCCAGCAGCGGGCGAAGCCTATGGGAGACCCAGTACTTC. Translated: CASSGRSLWETQYF.

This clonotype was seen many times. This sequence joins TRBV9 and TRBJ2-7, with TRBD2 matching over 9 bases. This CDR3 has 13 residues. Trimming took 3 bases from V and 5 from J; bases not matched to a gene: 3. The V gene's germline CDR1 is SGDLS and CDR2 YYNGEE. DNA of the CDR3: TGTGCCAGCAGCGCGGGACTAGCAGACGAGCAGTACTTC. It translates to CASSAGLADEQYF.

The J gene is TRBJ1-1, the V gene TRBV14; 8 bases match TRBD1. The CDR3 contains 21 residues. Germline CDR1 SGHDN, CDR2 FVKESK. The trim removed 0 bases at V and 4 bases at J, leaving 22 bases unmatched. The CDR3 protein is CASSQDRRGGRGLDRATEAFF. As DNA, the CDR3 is TGTGCCAGCAGCCAAGATCGACGAGGGGGGCGAGGTTTGGACAGGGCCACTGAAGCTTTCTTT.

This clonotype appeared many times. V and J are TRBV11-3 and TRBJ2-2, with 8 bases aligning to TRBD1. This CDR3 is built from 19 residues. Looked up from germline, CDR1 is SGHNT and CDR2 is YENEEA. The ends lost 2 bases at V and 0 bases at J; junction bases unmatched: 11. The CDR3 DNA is TGTGCCAGCAGCTTATTAATTCGGGACAGGAGAACGAACACCGGGGAGCTGTTTTTT. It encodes CASSLLIRDRRTNTGELFF.